The T cell receptor beta chain described here comes from a study of blood T cell repertoires in COVID-19. Whole-study context: The origin of the acute and convalescent COVID-19 samples was the United States, Italy and Spain.

Libraries were prepared by immunoSEQ multiplex PCR; TCRdb keeps only in-frame clonotypes and omits some of them. Of 270,000 or so clones listed, roughly 88% were seen once; the top ten hold approximately 1.2%. This CDR3 is 14 amino acids long. Germline CDR1 and CDR2: LNHDA and SQIVND (reference sequence). Trimming at V came to 3 bases and at J to 5 bases, leaving 4 bases not matched to a gene. The chain recombines TRBV19 with TRBJ2-3; the match to TRBD2 covers 8 bases. Sequencing was carried out using PBMCs or T cells enriched from blood (not recorded which). This clonotype was sampled from a woman in her thirties or forties with acute COVID-19. In nucleotides, the CDR3 is TGTGCCAGTAGTATCGCAGCGGGAGAAGATACGCAGTATTTT. Translating it yields CASSIAAGEDTQYF.